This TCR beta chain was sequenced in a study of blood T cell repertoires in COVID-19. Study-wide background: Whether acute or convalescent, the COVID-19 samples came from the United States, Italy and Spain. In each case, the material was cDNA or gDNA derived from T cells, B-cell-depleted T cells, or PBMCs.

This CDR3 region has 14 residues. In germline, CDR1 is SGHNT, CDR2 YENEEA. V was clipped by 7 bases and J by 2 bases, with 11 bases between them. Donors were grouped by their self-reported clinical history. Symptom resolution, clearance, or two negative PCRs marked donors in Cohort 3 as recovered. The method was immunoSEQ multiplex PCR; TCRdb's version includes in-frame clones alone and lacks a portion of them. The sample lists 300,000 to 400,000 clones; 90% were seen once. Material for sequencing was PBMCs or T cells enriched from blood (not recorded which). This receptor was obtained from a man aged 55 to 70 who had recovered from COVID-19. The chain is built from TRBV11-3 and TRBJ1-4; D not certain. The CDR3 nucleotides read TGTGCCAGCAAGCGAGCCGAGACTAATGAAAAACTGTTTTTT. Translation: CASKRAETNEKLFF. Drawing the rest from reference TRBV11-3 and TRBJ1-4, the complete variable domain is EAGVVQSPRYKIIEKKQPVAFWCNPISGHNTLYWYLQNLGQGPELLIRYENEEAVDDSQLPKDRFSAERLKGVDSTLKIQPAELGDSAVYLCASKRAETNEKLFFGSGTQLSVL.